The TCR beta chain described here comes from a study of T cell repertoires in ileal Crohn's disease. As for the study in general: All patients had surgery for stricturing (about 60%) or penetrating (around 40%) disease.

The protocol was immunoSEQ multiplex PCR, while the TCRdb copy is restricted to in-frame clones and leaves out a portion. The sample holds approximately 27,000 clones, about 81% seen once. As regards this clone: The antigen is not known.

Study findings and constraints: Active smokers at surgery had more clonal expansions than non-smokers. Endoscopic recurrence occurred in every patient whose clonality exceeded 26.8%.

This receptor was taken from an adult with Crohn's disease. Sample: ileal tissue.

In nucleotides, the CDR3 is TGTGCCAGCAGTTACTCGGACATCCGAACTAATGAAAAACTGTTTTTT. It yields the protein CASSYSDIRTNEKLFF. The chain couples TRBV6-6 to TRBJ1-4, with a tentative D call TRBD1 (5 bases). Per germline, CDR1 MNHNY and CDR2 SVGAGI (reference sequence). The V end lost 0 bases, the J end lost 1 base, and 9 bases lay between the germline ends. CDR3 length: 16 amino acids.